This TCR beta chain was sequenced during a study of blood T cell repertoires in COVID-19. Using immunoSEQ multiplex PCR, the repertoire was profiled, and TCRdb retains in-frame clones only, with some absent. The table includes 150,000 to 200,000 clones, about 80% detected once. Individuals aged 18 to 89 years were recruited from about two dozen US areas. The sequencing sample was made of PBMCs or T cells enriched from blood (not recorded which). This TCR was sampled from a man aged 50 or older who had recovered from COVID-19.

In nucleotides, the CDR3 is TGTGCCACCAGTGAGGGTCCCTCTCCGGGAACCTATGGCTACACCTTC. The encoded protein is CATSEGPSPGTYGYTF. The J gene is TRBJ1-2, the V gene TRBV24-1; D not resolved. This CDR3 contains 16 residues. In germline, CDR1 is KGHDR, CDR2 SFDVKD. Trimming took 4 bases from V and 4 from J, leaving 18 bases between them.